The rows below give T cell receptor beta chains drawn from one sample of a study of T cell repertoires and leukemia-associated antigens. TCRdb independently ran MiXCR on the 5' RACE reads; one entry per CDR3 protein. The sample includes 11,000 or so distinct CDR3 sequences, 35% to 45% of them seen just once. These receptors have no identified antigens. Sequencing was performed on CD3+ T cells sorted from blood and cultured. The receptors derive from a female donor in good health. CDR3s include the opening cysteine and the closing phenylalanine or tryptophan. The order of the fields is clone size, D gene, V gene, J gene, CDR3 protein, CDR3 DNA. A D gene is named only where the DNA matches it firmly. Some rows have no size entry. The others give once, few or many, or a class for an expanded clone.

clone_size: .; d_call: TRBD2; v_call: TRBV6-5; j_call: TRBJ2-7; cdr3_aa: CASHKEGTSGRFSYEQYF; cdr3_nt: TGTGCCAGTCATAAGGAGGGGACTAGCGGGAGGTTTTCATACGAGCAGTACTTC
clone_size: medium-sized; d_call: .; v_call: TRBV27; j_call: TRBJ2-7; cdr3_aa: CASSLSGAATSYEQYF; cdr3_nt: TGTGCCAGCAGTTTATCGGGGGCAGCCACATCCTACGAGCAGTACTTC
clone_size: many; d_call: TRBD1; v_call: TRBV30; j_call: TRBJ1-4; cdr3_aa: CAWSTKTGGNEKLFF; cdr3_nt: TGTGCCTGGAGTACAAAGACAGGGGGGAATGAAAAACTGTTTTTT
clone_size: .; d_call: .; v_call: TRBV5-1; j_call: TRBJ2-1; cdr3_aa: CASSLISENEQPF; cdr3_nt: TGCGCCAGCAGCTTGATAAGCGAAAATGAGCAGCCCTTC
clone_size: many; d_call: .; v_call: TRBV5-1; j_call: TRBJ2-3; cdr3_aa: CASSLDVSYTDTQYF; cdr3_nt: TGCGCCAGCAGCTTGGATGTCTCCTACACAGATACGCAGTATTTT
clone_size: .; d_call: TRBD2; v_call: TRBV7-3; j_call: TRBJ2-3; cdr3_aa: CASSIPGLSSLGTQYF; cdr3_nt: TGTGCCAGCAGCATACCGGGACTAAGTAGTCTCGGTACGCAGTATTTT
clone_size: medium-sized; d_call: .; v_call: TRBV9; j_call: TRBJ1-1; cdr3_aa: CASSVSGGRNTEAFF; cdr3_nt: TGTGCCAGCAGCGTTTCCGGGGGCCGGAACACTGAAGCTTTCTTT
clone_size: .; d_call: TRBD1; v_call: TRBV20-1; j_call: TRBJ1-2; cdr3_aa: CVARGQEANYGYTF; cdr3_nt: TGCGTTGCAAGAGGACAGGAAGCTAACTATGGCTACACCTTC
clone_size: many; d_call: TRBD2; v_call: TRBV3-1; j_call: TRBJ2-7; cdr3_aa: CASSTRLAGGYEQYF; cdr3_nt: TGTGCCAGCAGCACCCGACTAGCGGGAGGCTACGAGCAGTACTTC
clone_size: .; d_call: TRBD1; v_call: TRBV12-3/TRBV12-4; j_call: TRBJ1-1; cdr3_aa: CATTDRVNTEAFF; cdr3_nt: TGTGCCACTACGGACAGGGTGAACACTGAAGCTTTCTTT
clone_size: many; d_call: TRBD1; v_call: TRBV18; j_call: TRBJ1-2; cdr3_aa: CASSPEGQGSGYTF; cdr3_nt: TGTGCCAGCTCACCCGAAGGACAGGGATCGGGCTACACCTTC
clone_size: .; d_call: TRBD1; v_call: TRBV10-3; j_call: TRBJ1-1; cdr3_aa: CAIRGTGQNTEAFF; cdr3_nt: TGTGCCATCAGGGGGACAGGGCAAAACACTGAAGCTTTCTTT
clone_size: .; d_call: .; v_call: TRBV20-1; j_call: TRBJ2-7; cdr3_aa: CSAGQAYEQYF; cdr3_nt: TGCAGTGCTGGACAAGCCTACGAGCAGTACTTC
clone_size: few; d_call: .; v_call: TRBV20-1; j_call: TRBJ2-3; cdr3_aa: CSAREGMGTQYF; cdr3_nt: TGCAGTGCTAGAGAAGGGATGGGTACGCAGTATTTT
clone_size: .; d_call: TRBD2; v_call: TRBV6-5; j_call: TRBJ2-5; cdr3_aa: CASSYSSTSGTSRTQYF; cdr3_nt: TGTGCCAGCAGTTACAGTAGTACTAGCGGGACGAGTCGGACCCAGTACTTC
clone_size: few; d_call: .; v_call: TRBV5-4; j_call: TRBJ2-1; cdr3_aa: CASSLGPHNEQFF; cdr3_nt: TGTGCCAGCAGCTTGGGCCCCCACAATGAGCAGTTCTTC
clone_size: medium-sized; d_call: .; v_call: TRBV29-1; j_call: TRBJ1-1; cdr3_aa: CSVGLNTEAFF; cdr3_nt: TGCAGCGTTGGTCTGAACACTGAAGCTTTCTTT
clone_size: many; d_call: .; v_call: TRBV12-3/TRBV12-4; j_call: TRBJ2-7; cdr3_aa: CASSRAVGEQYF; cdr3_nt: TGTGCCAGCAGTCGGGCCGTAGGGGAGCAGTACTTC
clone_size: many; d_call: TRBD1; v_call: TRBV28; j_call: TRBJ2-7; cdr3_aa: CASSSLGQGNPYEQYF; cdr3_nt: TGTGCCAGCAGTTCCCTAGGACAGGGGAATCCCTACGAGCAGTACTTC
clone_size: .; d_call: .; v_call: TRBV11-2; j_call: TRBJ1-2; cdr3_aa: CASSLVRSRYAF; cdr3_nt: TGTGCCAGCAGCTTAGTGAGGAGCCGCTACGCCTTC
clone_size: few; d_call: .; v_call: TRBV5-1; j_call: TRBJ2-7; cdr3_aa: CASSLPPGFSSYEQYF; cdr3_nt: TGCGCCAGCAGCTTACCGCCAGGATTTAGCTCCTACGAGCAGTACTTC
clone_size: .; d_call: TRBD1; v_call: TRBV20-1; j_call: TRBJ1-1; cdr3_aa: CSASQGEAVAFF; cdr3_nt: TGCAGTGCTAGTCAGGGGGAGGCCGTTGCTTTCTTT
clone_size: .; d_call: .; v_call: TRBV12-3/TRBV12-4; j_call: TRBJ1-2; cdr3_aa: CASKLGREAYGYTF; cdr3_nt: TGTGCCAGCAAACTTGGCAGGGAGGCCTATGGCTACACCTTC
clone_size: .; d_call: .; v_call: TRBV15; j_call: TRBJ2-1; cdr3_aa: CATSGNNEQFF; cdr3_nt: TGTGCCACCAGCGGTAACAATGAGCAGTTCTTC
clone_size: medium-sized; d_call: .; v_call: TRBV5-1; j_call: TRBJ2-1; cdr3_aa: CASSLEGNYNEQFF; cdr3_nt: TGCGCCAGCAGCTTGGAGGGCAACTACAATGAGCAGTTCTTC
clone_size: .; d_call: TRBD1; v_call: TRBV15; j_call: TRBJ1-1; cdr3_aa: CATSRDLTGTGPNTEAFF; cdr3_nt: TGTGCCACCAGCAGAGATTTAACCGGGACAGGGCCGAACACTGAAGCTTTCTTT
clone_size: few; d_call: TRBD2; v_call: TRBV27; j_call: TRBJ2-5; cdr3_aa: CASRIGTSYQETQYF; cdr3_nt: TGTGCCAGCAGGATCGGGACTAGCTACCAAGAGACCCAGTACTTC
clone_size: few; d_call: TRBD1; v_call: TRBV20-1; j_call: TRBJ2-7; cdr3_aa: CSGSGQAAYEQYF; cdr3_nt: TGCAGTGGTTCGGGACAGGCCGCCTACGAGCAGTACTTC
clone_size: .; d_call: TRBD2; v_call: TRBV27; j_call: TRBJ2-7; cdr3_aa: CASSSWTSGSGVLYEQYF; cdr3_nt: TGTGCCAGCAGTTCATGGACTAGCGGCTCGGGAGTTCTTTACGAGCAGTACTTC
clone_size: medium-sized; d_call: .; v_call: TRBV7-2; j_call: TRBJ1-3; cdr3_aa: CASSLAGMSGNTIYF; cdr3_nt: TGTGCCAGCAGCTTAGCTGGTATGTCTGGAAACACCATATATTTT